The 30 T cell receptor beta chains below were found in one sample sequenced in a study of T cells in Graves' hyperthyroidism and ophthalmopathy. Using RNA transcripts as the source, TCR beta CDR3 regions were amplified. A set of HTBI primers served as the primers for a first-round RT-PCR of the TCR CDR3. MiXCR, applied by TCRdb to the multiplex PCR reads, yields one record per CDR3 protein. The data hold hundreds of thousands of distinct CDR3 sequences, with 14% observed a single time. The specimen sequenced was blood. These receptors originate from a woman between 45 and 60 years old with Graves' ophthalmopathy.

The V and J genes are TRBV5-1 and TRBJ2-4, with D possibly being TRBD2 (6 bases). Trimming removed 4 bases at V and 0 bases at J, with 11 bases between. The germline gives CDR1 SGHRS, CDR2 YFSETQ. The CDR3 extends over 15 amino acids. The CDR3 sequence: CASSPVAVAKNIQYF. CDR3 DNA: TGCGCCAGCAGCCCGGTAGCGGTAGCCAAAAACATTCAGTACTTC.

The chain couples TRBV9 to TRBJ2-1; possible D gene TRBD1, 5 bases. Germline loops: CDR1 SGDLS, CDR2 YYNGEE. This CDR3 is 14 amino acids long. Trimming stripped 2 bases from V and 4 bases from J, with 10 bases between. CDR3 nucleotide sequence: TGTGCCAGCAGCGTTGTGGGGCTATACAATGAGCAGTTCTTC. It yields the protein CASSVVGLYNEQFF.

This clonotype was found many times. The chain carries TRBV12-3 or TRBV12-4 and TRBJ1-4; TRBD1 aligns across 8 bases. With 4 bases clipped from V and 8 bases from J, the junction kept 6 bases outside the gene matches. This CDR3 contains 14 residues. Here the CDR3 DNA reads TGTGCCAGCAGTTATGACAGGGGAGGAGAAAAACTGTTTTTT. This codes for CASSYDRGGEKLFF.

This clonotype has ten or more counts. This chain joins TRBV28 and TRBJ2-1; 11 bases map to TRBD2. Germline-derived CDR1 and CDR2 are MDHEN and SYDVKM. The CDR3 sequence is 15 residues long. V was clipped by 4 bases and J by 5 bases; unmatched bases: 4. The CDR3 DNA is TGTGCCAGCAGTTACCTAGCGGGAGGAAACAATGAGCAGTTCTTC. Translating gives CASSYLAGGNNEQFF.

This clonotype was observed many times. This chain uses TRBV5-1 with TRBJ2-1, with 8 bases that match TRBD1. The length of the CDR3 is 14 residues. Unmatched junction bases numbered 3, after V lost 4 bases and J lost 3 bases. Germline V CDR1 and CDR2: SGHRS, YFSETQ. This CDR3 is CASSRTGFYNEQFF. The CDR3 DNA reads TGCGCCAGCAGCAGGACAGGGTTCTACAATGAGCAGTTCTTC.

This clonotype was seen a handful of times. This chain connects TRBV19 to TRBJ2-2; D not certain. This CDR3 is built from 13 residues. Germline V gives CDR1 LNHDA, CDR2 SQIVND (reference sequence). V was shortened by 2 bases and J by 3 bases, with 4 bases between the two germline ends. This chain's CDR3 is CASSILDTGELFF. CDR3 nucleotide sequence: TGTGCCAGTAGTATACTAGACACCGGGGAGCTGTTTTTT.

This clonotype was observed at least ten times. The rearrangement links TRBV7-8 to TRBJ1-5; 7 bases are shared with TRBD1. Germline CDR1 is SGHVS and CDR2 is FQNEAQ. Losses at the gene ends were 1 base for V and 13 bases for J; bases not matched to a gene: 13. This CDR3 has 15 amino acids. CDR3: CASSLGGQFSTIQHF. The CDR3 DNA follows: TGTGCCAGCAGCTTAGGGGGACAGTTCTCTACCATACAGCATTTT.

A few counts support this clonotype. The chain couples TRBV13 to TRBJ2-4, with unresolved D. Germline CDR1 reads PRHDT; CDR2 reads FYEKMQ (reference sequence). V lost 6 bases to trimming and J lost 0 bases, with 9 bases between them. This CDR3 is built from 14 residues. Here the CDR3 DNA reads TGTGCCAGCAGACTGAGCCGAGCCAAAAACATTCAGTACTTC. This encodes CASRLSRAKNIQYF.

This clonotype was detected many times. The rearrangement uses TRBV9 and TRBJ2-7, with 7 positions matching TRBD2. The length of the CDR3 is 15 residues. Unmatched junction bases numbered 12, after V lost 3 bases and J lost 6 bases. Germline CDR1 reads SGDLS; CDR2 reads YYNGEE. The CDR3 sequence: CASSAGGVAGFEQYF. CDR3 DNA: TGTGCCAGCAGCGCGGGGGGAGTAGCGGGCTTCGAGCAGTACTTC.

This clonotype was recorded a few times. The gene calls are TRBV9 and TRBJ2-3, with D maybe TRBD2 (7 bases). Looked up from germline, CDR1 is SGDLS and CDR2 is YYNGEE. The V and J ends lost 5 bases and 1 base respectively, with 23 bases between them. The CDR3 has 18 amino acids. CDR3: CASSLALRGGGRTDTQYF. The CDR3 region has the DNA TGTGCCAGCAGTCTGGCCCTCCGGGGCGGGGGCCGCACAGATACGCAGTATTTT.

This clonotype was recorded at least ten times. This chain links TRBV7-9 with TRBJ2-2, with TRBD2 matching 13 bases. This CDR3 contains 22 residues. CDR1 SEHNR and CDR2 FQNEAQ come from the germline V gene (reference sequence). The V and J ends lost 3 bases and 4 bases, in that order; junction bases with no gene match: 20. CDR3 region: CASSFTRGGTSGKAVITGELFF. The CDR3 DNA is TGTGCCAGCAGCTTCACCCGAGGCGGGACTAGCGGGAAAGCGGTGATCACCGGGGAGCTGTTTTTT. The complete variable domain, with remaining parts taken from reference TRBV7-9 and TRBJ2-2, reads DTGVSQNPRHKITKRGQNVTFRCDPISEHNRLYWYRQTLGQGPEFLTYFQNEAQLEKSRLLSDRFSAERPKGSFSTLEIQRTEQGDSAMYLCASSFTRGGTSGKAVITGELFFGEGSRLTVL.

The sample holds many counts of this clonotype. This chain joins TRBV7-8 and TRBJ2-5; no firm D call. Germline V gives CDR1 SGHVS, CDR2 FQNEAQ. The CDR3 is 13 amino acids. Trimming shortened V by 2 bases and J by 0 bases, and 4 bases separated the two germline ends. CDR3 sequence reads: CASSLMNQETQYF. CDR3 sequence (DNA): TGTGCCAGCAGCTTAATGAACCAAGAGACCCAGTACTTC.

This chain uses TRBV6-2 or TRBV6-3 with TRBJ2-5; TRBD1 might be the D (6 bases). The V end was cut by 6 bases, the J end by 5 bases, with 16 bases between. Germline V gives CDR1 MNHEY, CDR2 SVGEGT. The CDR3 consists of 14 residues. The CDR3, as DNA: TGTGCCAGCAGACGCCCACAGGGTCGGGAGACCCAGTACTTC. It is translated as CASRRPQGRETQYF.

This clonotype was seen repeatedly, ten times or more. J is TRBJ2-3 and V is TRBV20-1; unclear D gene. Trimming pared 4 bases from V and 2 bases from J, leaving 16 bases between. Germline assignment: CDR1 DFQATT and CDR2 SNEGSKA (reference sequence). CDR3 size: 15 residues. The CDR3 reads CSAIGYLSPTDTQYF. The CDR3 DNA is TGCAGTGCTATCGGGTACTTGAGCCCCACAGATACGCAGTATTTT.

This clonotype was recorded a few times. The chain carries TRBV28 and TRBJ2-3; 8 nucleotides match TRBD1. The CDR3 extends over 16 amino acids. CDR1 MDHEN and CDR2 SYDVKM come from the germline V gene. Germline trimming cut 8 bases from V and 6 bases from J; bases unmatched to any gene: 16. The CDR3, as DNA: TGTGCCAGCCCGTCGGCAGGGGGCTTCATGTGGGATACGCAGTATTTT. This gives the protein CASPSAGGFMWDTQYF.

This clonotype was seen ten or more times. The rearrangement joins TRBV7-2 to TRBJ1-1; perhaps TRBD1 as D (5 bases). Germline V gene lookup returns CDR1 SGHTA and CDR2 FQGNSA. This CDR3 comprises 15 residues. V gave up 5 bases and J gave up 5 bases, with 18 bases separating them. Here the CDR3 reads CASSTTDGRKTEAFF. The CDR3 nucleotides read TGTGCCAGCAGCACGACAGATGGGAGAAAAACTGAAGCTTTCTTT.

This clonotype was seen only once. Possible read error: a much larger clone is one base away. The rearrangement uses TRBV9 and TRBJ2-3, with 7 bases identical to TRBD2. This CDR3 contains 15 residues. Losses at the gene ends were 2 bases for V and 4 bases for J; bases not matched to a gene: 7. CDR1 is SGDLS and CDR2 is YYNGEE in the germline V gene. CDR3 coding DNA: TGTGCCAGCAGCGTTCGGGGGGAAGTCGCAGATACGCAGTATTTT. This translates into CASSVRGEVADTQYF.

The sample holds many counts of this clonotype. The chain recombines TRBV28 with TRBJ2-7; 12 bases match TRBD2. The germline V gene encodes CDR1 MDHEN and CDR2 SYDVKM. CDR3 length: 15 amino acids. Trimming at V came to 6 bases and at J to 0 bases, leaving 3 bases not matched to a gene. For the CDR3, the DNA is TGTGCCAGCAGAGGACTAGCGGGAATCTCCTACGAGCAGTACTTC. This codes for CASRGLAGISYEQYF.

This clonotype was counted many times. The chain is built from TRBV18 and TRBJ2-7, with D possibly matching TRBD1 (5 bases). V dropped 8 bases and J dropped 4 bases, with 15 bases sitting between them. The CDR3 runs 13 residues. Germline V gene lookup returns CDR1 KGHSH and CDR2 LQKENI. The CDR3 DNA follows: TGTGCCAGCAGTCCGCCTTCAGGGTACGAGCAGTACTTC. Residues: CASSPPSGYEQYF.

This clonotype was seen ten or more times. The rearrangement uses TRBV27 and TRBJ1-5, with 8 bases matching TRBD1. Germline loops: CDR1 MNHEY, CDR2 SMNVEV (reference sequence). After removal of 6 bases from V and 1 base from J, the junction contained 8 bases not matched to a gene. The CDR3 runs 16 residues. CDR3 DNA: TGTGCCAGCAGCTCCAGGGGGCGCGGGAGCAATCAGCCCCAGCATTTT. Its translation: CASSSRGRGSNQPQHF.

Details on this clonotype: This may be a read error, as it is one base from a much larger clone. This likely comes from a read error, as the CDR3 has no conserved phenylalanine or tryptophan at its end. The chain recombines TRBV27 with TRBJ1-1; D might be TRBD1 (5 bases). Trimming shortened V by 5 bases and J by 3 bases, and 13 bases separated the two germline ends. This CDR3 is 14 amino acids long. Per the germline V gene, CDR1 is MNHEY and CDR2 is SMNVEV (reference sequence). CDR3 sequence reads: CASSPRVFDTEAFS. The CDR3 region has the DNA TGTGCCAGCAGTCCCAGGGTTTTCGACACTGAAGCTTTCTCT.

This clonotype was seen repeatedly, ten times or more. V is TRBV14 and J is TRBJ2-7, with TRBD2 identical over 9 bases. V lost 0 bases, J lost 5 bases, and 5 bases stayed unmatched. Germline CDR1 is SGHDN and CDR2 is FVKESK. The CDR3 sequence is 15 residues long. CDR3 coding DNA: TGTGCCAGCAGCCAAGATTTTGCTAGCGGGAACGAGCAGTACTTC. Protein product: CASSQDFASGNEQYF.

This clonotype showed up just a few times. The chain has TRBV24-1 and TRBJ2-5; 9 bases line up with TRBD1. V lost 9 bases, J lost 4 bases, and 5 bases stayed unmatched. The V gene's germline CDR1 is KGHDR and CDR2 SFDVKD. The CDR3 extends over 13 amino acids. The CDR3 sequence: CATQRQGGETQYF. DNA for the CDR3: TGTGCCACCCAACGACAGGGGGGAGAGACCCAGTACTTC.

This clonotype was observed many times. In nucleotides, the CDR3 is TGTGCCAGCAGTTACTCGAAGGGGGCGCGCGACGAGCAGTACTTC. Protein: CASSYSKGARDEQYF. V usage is TRBV6-5 and J usage is TRBJ2-7; TRBD1 agrees at 7 bases. Trimming at V came to 0 bases and at J to 5 bases, leaving 7 bases not matched to a gene. CDR1 and CDR2 (germline): MNHEY, SVGAGI. CDR3 length: 15 residues.

This clonotype was counted at least ten times. The gene calls are TRBV24-1 and TRBJ2-3, with 7 positions matching TRBD1. Germline V gene data show CDR1 as KGHDR and CDR2 as SFDVKD. The CDR3 totals 17 residues. V shed 4 bases, J shed 3 bases, and the junction held 12 bases outside the gene matches. This CDR3 reads CATSDLPLTGMTDTQYF. The CDR3 coding sequence is TGTGCCACCAGTGACCTACCATTGACAGGGATGACAGATACGCAGTATTTT.

This clonotype has ten or more counts. This rearrangement joins TRBV7-9 to TRBJ1-2; 8 nucleotides match TRBD1. This CDR3 spans 14 amino acids. Germline-derived CDR1 and CDR2 are SEHNR and FQNEAQ (reference sequence). V gave up 5 bases and J gave up 0 bases; unmatched junction bases: 2. The CDR3 sequence is CASSLGQANYGYTF. The CDR3 coding sequence is TGTGCCAGCAGCCTGGGACAGGCTAACTATGGCTACACCTTC.

This clonotype was observed many times. The chain recombines TRBV10-3 with TRBJ1-1; D uncertain. Germline V gene sequence: CDR1 ENHRY, CDR2 SYGVKD. The CDR3 loop spans 14 amino acids. V was shortened by 0 bases and J by 8 bases, with 13 bases between the two germline ends. CDR3 residues: CAISESWQDAEAFF. In DNA form, the CDR3 reads TGTGCCATCAGTGAGTCATGGCAGGACGCCGAAGCTTTCTTT.

V and J are TRBV6-2 or TRBV6-3 and TRBJ2-2, with D unresolved. V was trimmed by 3 bases and J by 5 bases, leaving 13 bases between them. The CDR3 contains 15 residues. The germline V gene encodes CDR1 MNHEY and CDR2 SVGEGT. This CDR3 is CASSYLLVTTGELFF. The CDR3 nucleotides are TGTGCCAGCAGTTATTTGCTCGTAACTACCGGGGAGCTGTTTTTT.

Ten or more counts support this clonotype. This sequence joins TRBV30 and TRBJ2-7; TRBD1 matches 11 bases. Germline lookup yields CDR1 GTSNPN and CDR2 SVGIG (reference sequence). The CDR3 covers 15 residues. Losses at the gene ends were 3 bases for V and 3 bases for J; bases not matched to a gene: 7. The CDR3 spells CAWSPTGTGGYEQYF. In nucleotides, the CDR3 is TGTGCCTGGAGCCCCACCGGGACAGGGGGCTACGAGCAGTACTTC.

This clonotype was recorded a few times. J is TRBJ2-4 and V is TRBV28; TRBD2 matches 13 bases. The germline V gene has CDR1 MDHEN and CDR2 SYDVKM. The CDR3 spans 20 residues. V lost 3 bases to trimming and J lost 0 bases; unmatched junction nucleotides: 11. As DNA, the CDR3 is TGTGCCAGCAGTTTCTCCAGTGGGACTAGCGGGACACTAGCCAAAAACATTCAGTACTTC. Translating gives CASSFSSGTSGTLAKNIQYF.